This T cell receptor (beta chain) was captured in a study of blood T cell repertoires in COVID-19 (dated by TCRdb to the early 2020s). Regarding the research as a whole: Samples from collaborators originated in the United States, Italy and Spain and spanned both the acute and convalescent phases of COVID-19. Samples were obtained from the ongoing ImmuneRACE study (first 160 participants) and from 1,254 subjects provided by 6 global collaborators. The material from the prospective study consisted of cDNA or gDNA derived from T cells, B-cell-depleted T cells, or PBMCs. A freely available public database, intended as a resource for researchers studying the immune response to SARS-CoV-2, is where the repertoires were released. Sample metadata almost always included a de-identified subject ID, COVID-19 status, age in years and sex. Where HLA class I and class II types were available, the types were taken from metadata supplied by the sample provider, not from assay-based typing. The dataset comprised deeply sampled blood TCRbeta repertoires from subjects exposed to, actively infected with, or recovered from COVID-19. The full study reports these points: The quantity of clinical and demographic metadata differed by source and by participant and was supplied without curation.

Collaborating institutions collected whole blood in K2EDTA tubes following their own protocols. For TCRbeta analysis, collaborators shipped samples in one of three forms: frozen whole blood, isolated PBMCs, or DNA extracted from either of those sample types. Of note for this clone: What antigen it recognizes has not been identified. No quality values exist for individual bases; no much larger clone is one base distant.

The immunoSEQ Assay, a bias-controlled multiplex PCR, was used to amplify TCRbeta CDR3 regions from genomic DNA. As for the original processing: The number of nucleated cells in each sample was estimated from the amplification of reference gene primers within the assay. To quantify the absolute abundance of each unique TCRbeta CDR3 rearrangement, sequence reads were collapsed and filtered. For each sample, productive Simpson clonality was calculated as the square root of Simpson's diversity index over productive rearrangements. The table comes from immuneACCESS by way of TCRdb, which keeps in-frame sequences with V and J called. Part of the clones is missing from these tables; in studies checked, under half for an unresolved V gene and the rest for unknown reasons. From that table come the V and J calls and clone size; the DNA was used to work out D and trimming. Recorded for this sample are approximately 170,000 clones; approximately 79% of them occurred a single time. Of the sample, 2.5% to 3.5% is held by the ten largest clones.

Material: peripheral blood. The sequence was obtained from a woman of 80 years or more with acute or convalescent COVID-19.

In nucleotides, the sequence is TGCGCCAGCAGCCCCGGACTGCTGAACACTGAAGCTTTCTTT. This encodes CASSPGLLNTEAFF. The chain uses TRBV4-1 and TRBJ1-1; the D gene identity is not certain. V loses 4 bases, J loses 0 bases, and the germline ends lie 9 bases apart. CDR1 and CDR2, per the germline V gene, are MGHRA and YSYEKL. The CDR3 numbers 14 residues from cysteine through phenylalanine. Only the CDR3 DNA is retained, 42 bases long and in frame from the first base.